This T cell receptor beta chain was sequenced during a study of T cells after yellow fever vaccination. Overall study findings and caveats: Among primary-vaccination clones, most reappeared after the booster, at 95% to 96% for CD4 and roughly 88% for CD8. A small share of clonotypes appeared in both CD4 and CD8 compartments.

This clonotype was recorded once. Its specificity is unknown. TCRdb reanalysed the 5' RACE reads using MiXCR and keeps one entry per CDR3 protein. The sample includes approximately 300,000 distinct CDR3 sequences, around 13% of them seen just once. The junction had 9 bases not matched to a gene; V was cut back by 5 bases and J by 4 bases. The CDR3 has 15 amino acids. Germline CDR1 SNHLY, CDR2 FYNNEI. This clonotype was obtained from a young man who received the YFV17D yellow fever vaccine. The chain joins TRBV2 to TRBJ2-7; 9 bases map to TRBD1. Sequences were derived from CD4+ T cells sorted from PBMCs, sampled 45 days after the yellow fever booster vaccination. The CDR3 region is CASSLETGGMYEQYF. The CDR3 coding sequence is TGTGCCAGCAGTCTAGAGACAGGGGGTATGTACGAGCAGTACTTC.